The clone carrying this T cell receptor beta chain appeared a few times. The germline V and J ends were trimmed by 1 base and 5 bases, with 11 bases remaining between them. The CDR3 is made up of 13 amino acids. Germline V gene data show CDR1 as SQVTM and CDR2 as ANQGSEA. This sample was included in a study of CD8+ T cells in alopecia areata. Treatment of the sample: oral pan-JAK inhibitor, 5-10 mg twice daily. RNA, once extracted, was reverse transcribed into cDNA for use as the sequencing template. The table came from immunoSEQ multiplex PCR; TCRdb's copy has only in-frame clones and leaves some out. The sample lists roughly 100,000 clones; about three fifths were seen once.

The input for sequencing was CD8+ T cells sorted from blood, taken at week 56, from a patient treated with tofacitinib. The receptor comes from a human donor with alopecia areata. The V gene is TRBV29-1, the J gene TRBJ1-2; no clear D. CDR3 region: CSVEAETSYGYTF. For the CDR3, the DNA is TGCAGCGTTGAAGCTGAGACATCGTATGGCTACACCTTC. The full variable domain, with the rest looked up from reference TRBV29-1 and TRBJ1-2, is SAVISQKPSRDICQRGTSLTIQCQVDSQVTMMFWYRQQPGQSLTLIATANQGSEATYESGFVIDKFPISRPNLTFSTLTVSNMSPEDSSIYLCSVEAETSYGYTFGSGTRLTVV.